This TCR beta chain was documented in a study of blood T cell repertoires in COVID-19. Study-level background: The analysed material was cDNA or gDNA that came from T cells, B-cell-depleted T cells, or PBMCs.

V lost 3 bases to trimming and J lost 6 bases, with 11 bases between them. The CDR3 runs 13 residues. Germline CDR1 KGHSH, CDR2 LQKENI. Profiling relied on immunoSEQ multiplex PCR, and the TCRdb table lists in-frame clones only, not all of them. This sample has 85,000 to 100,000 clones, with just over 90% found just once. The sequence derives from a man aged 55 to 70 with acute or convalescent COVID-19. The genes are TRBV18 and TRBJ1-1; D is unclear. Source material: peripheral blood. CDR3 in DNA: TGTGCCAGCTCACCGGTAGCGGAGGCTGAAGCTTTCTTT. Residues: CASSPVAEAEAFF.